The next 27 T cell receptor beta chains were all read from a single sample in a study of shared clonotypes between healthy human individuals. Sequencing was performed with immunoSEQ multiplex PCR; in TCRdb, only in-frame clones are kept and a portion is missing. The data contain some 1.5 million clones, roughly 96% of them singletons. Sequencing was performed on naive CD4+ T cells sorted from blood. Subset meaning: CD45RA+ positively selected. The receptors originated from a man aged 25-40 years in good health.

The V call is TRBV27, the J call TRBJ1-2; perhaps TRBD1 as D (5 bases). Trimming removed 10 bases from V and 2 bases from J, with 17 bases in between. The germline V gene has CDR1 MNHEY and CDR2 SMNVEV (reference sequence). The CDR3 is made up of 14 amino acids. CDR3 region: CATRTRAGNYGYTF. CDR3 DNA: TGTGCCACCCGAACGAGGGCAGGGAACTATGGCTACACCTTC.

V gene TRBV10-2 combines with J gene TRBJ2-7; 8 bases match TRBD1. The CDR3 has 16 residues. Germline values: CDR1 WSHSY, CDR2 SAAADI. V lost 3 bases to trimming and J lost 3 bases; unmatched junction nucleotides: 10. The CDR3: CASSDSLTGVNYEQYF. The CDR3 coding sequence is TGCGCCAGCAGTGACTCTTTGACAGGGGTTAACTACGAGCAGTACTTC.

This clone came up once. J is TRBJ1-5 and V is TRBV2, with a tentative D call TRBD1 (5 bases). The CDR3 consists of 17 residues. Germline V gene data show CDR1 as SNHLY and CDR2 as FYNNEI. Trimming shortened V by 2 bases and J by 4 bases, and 18 bases separated the two germline ends. DNA of the CDR3: TGTGCCAGCAGTGAAAATCCCGGGGAGGGGATTAATCAGCCCCAGCATTTT. Amino acids: CASSENPGEGINQPQHF.

The genes are TRBV28 and TRBJ2-7; a weak D match, TRBD1 (5 bases). V gave up 1 base and J gave up 3 bases, with 13 bases separating them. In germline, CDR1 is MDHEN, CDR2 SYDVKM. The CDR3 sequence is 15 residues long. The CDR3 protein is CASSLSGKRSYEQYF. CDR3 coding DNA: TGTGCCAGCAGTTTATCAGGGAAGAGAAGCTACGAGCAGTACTTC.

The chain recombines TRBV28 with TRBJ1-4, with D perhaps matching TRBD1 (6 bases). Germline CDR1 reads MDHEN; CDR2 reads SYDVKM. Between the trimmed V and J ends, which lost 2 bases and 8 bases, there was a span of 18 bases. This CDR3 is 16 amino acids long. As DNA, the CDR3 is TGTGCCAGCAGTTTAAAAGTCAGGGGCCGGATGGAAAAACTGTTTTTT. This encodes CASSLKVRGRMEKLFF.

The chain joins TRBV6-5 to TRBJ1-4; TRBD1 might be the D (5 bases). The germline V and J ends were trimmed by 6 bases and 5 bases, with 13 bases remaining between them. The CDR3 covers 14 residues. CDR1 MNHEY and CDR2 SVGAGI come from the germline V gene. The CDR3 DNA is TGTGCCAGCAGCCTCGGGACGCTAAATGAAAAACTGTTTTTT. It codes for CASSLGTLNEKLFF.

V is TRBV10-1 and J is TRBJ2-1; TRBD2 matches at 12 bases. Germline CDR1 reads WNHNN; CDR2 reads SYGVQD (reference sequence). The CDR3 sequence is 13 residues long. V trimming: 9 bases; J trimming: 12 bases; junction bases outside the gene matches: 9. DNA for the CDR3: TGCGCCAGACCGGGAACTAGCGGGAGGCCGCAGTTCTTC. Translating gives CARPGTSGRPQFF.

This sequence joins TRBV7-3 and TRBJ1-5; TRBD1 matches 9 bases. The V gene end was trimmed by 4 bases and the J gene end by 4 bases; junction bases not matched to a gene: 5. The CDR3 runs to 15 residues. CDR1 is SGHTA and CDR2 is FQGTGA in the germline V gene. The CDR3 spells CASSSRDRVNQPQHF. The CDR3, as DNA: TGTGCCAGCAGCTCCCGGGACAGGGTGAATCAGCCCCAGCATTTT.

The chain employs TRBV10-3 and TRBJ2-1; TRBD1 agrees at 9 bases. The V and J ends lost 7 bases and 6 bases, in that order; junction bases with no gene match: 10. Germline-derived CDR1 and CDR2 are ENHRY and SYGVKD. This CDR3 has 15 amino acids. CDR3 coding DNA: TGTGCCATCAACAGCCACAGGGGGCAGGGCAATGAGCAGTTCTTC. This sequence encodes CAINSHRGQGNEQFF.

This chain links TRBV5-8 with TRBJ1-2; weak D call: TRBD1 (5 bases). The CDR3 sequence is 13 residues long. Per the germline V gene, CDR1 is SGHTS and CDR2 is YDEGEE. V dropped 4 bases and J dropped 0 bases, with 7 bases sitting between them. The chain's CDR3 is CASSPGPNYGYTF. CDR3 nucleotides: TGTGCCAGCAGCCCGGGGCCTAACTATGGCTACACCTTC.

The rearrangement joins TRBV7-6 to TRBJ2-1; TRBD2 aligns across 13 bases. Germline V gene data show CDR1 as SGHVS and CDR2 as FNYEAQ. The CDR3 consists of 15 residues. J was trimmed by 6 bases and V by 5 bases; bases with no gene match: 4. The CDR3 nucleotides read TGTGCCAGCAGCAAACTAGCGGGAGGGCCCAATGAGCAGTTCTTC. Protein sequence: CASSKLAGGPNEQFF.

This clone was seen only once. This chain connects TRBV5-8 to TRBJ1-5; D may be TRBD1 (5 bases). Trimming left V 0 bases short and J 1 base short, with 8 bases between. Germline CDR1 is SGHTS and CDR2 is YDEGEE. The CDR3 sequence is 15 residues long. The CDR3 here is CASSLARVSNQPQHF. In DNA, the CDR3 is TGTGCCAGCAGCTTGGCCAGGGTCAGCAATCAGCCCCAGCATTTT.

This chain uses TRBV7-9 with TRBJ1-4; D unclear. Germline lookup yields CDR1 SEHNR and CDR2 FQNEAQ (reference sequence). This CDR3 comprises 12 residues. The V end was cut by 3 bases, the J end by 2 bases, with 1 base between. CDR3 sequence reads: CASSLTNEKLFF. The CDR3 region has the DNA TGTGCCAGCAGCTTGACTAATGAAAAACTGTTTTTT.

This clone was observed a single time. The chain joins TRBV7-2 to TRBJ2-1; 8 nucleotides line up with TRBD2. Trimming removed 1 base from V and 6 bases from J; junction bases left unmatched: 11. The CDR3 consists of 17 residues. CDR1 SGHTA and CDR2 FQGNSA come from the germline V gene. CDR3 amino acids: CASSLGVGAGVGNEQFF. The CDR3 DNA is TGTGCCAGCAGCTTAGGGGTCGGAGCGGGAGTGGGCAATGAGCAGTTCTTC.

The chain has TRBV5-1 and TRBJ2-7; weak D call: TRBD1 (5 bases). CDR1 is SGHRS and CDR2 is YFSETQ in the germline V gene. This CDR3 region has 13 residues. The V end lost 2 bases, the J end lost 3 bases, and 9 bases lay between the germline ends. The CDR3 nucleotides read TGCGCCAGCAGCTTAGACGACAGCTACGAGCAGTACTTC. This sequence encodes CASSLDDSYEQYF. Full variable domain (outside the CDR3, taken from reference TRBV5-1 and TRBJ2-7): KAGVTQTPRYLIKTRGQQVTLSCSPISGHRSVSWYQQTPGQGLQFLFEYFSETQRNKGNFPGRFSGRQFSNSRSEMNVSTLELGDSALYLCASSLDDSYEQYFGPGTRLTVT.

The V and J genes are TRBV10-2 and TRBJ2-2, with 11 positions matching TRBD2. This CDR3 has 15 amino acids. V was clipped by 3 bases and J by 6 bases; unmatched bases: 3. CDR1 and CDR2 from the germline V gene are WSHSY and SAAADI. CDR3 sequence reads: CASSELAGVAGELFF. The CDR3 DNA follows: TGCGCCAGCAGTGAACTAGCGGGAGTTGCCGGGGAGCTGTTTTTT.

In the case of this clone: The sample carries other DNA sequences with the same CDR3. The gene calls are TRBV19 and TRBJ2-7; TRBD1 matches 10 bases. CDR1 is LNHDA, CDR2 SQIVND, per germline (reference sequence). The length of the CDR3 is 14 residues. J was trimmed by 3 bases and V by 6 bases; bases with no gene match: 5. CDR3 coding DNA: TGTGCCAGTAGCGCAGGACAGGGGGGCTACGAGCAGTACTTC. Residues: CASSAGQGGYEQYF.

The chain links TRBV7-9 to TRBJ2-3, with D unresolved. With 3 bases removed from V and 0 bases from J, the gap between germline ends came to 7 bases. The CDR3 extends over 14 amino acids. The germline CDR1 and CDR2 sequences are SEHNR and FQNEAQ (reference sequence). CDR3 loop: CASSFITSTDTQYF. In DNA, the CDR3 is TGTGCCAGCAGCTTCATAACTAGCACAGATACGCAGTATTTT.

This rearrangement joins TRBV4-1 to TRBJ1-1; maybe TRBD1 (5 bases). The ends were cut back, 4 bases at V and 6 bases at J, with 21 bases in the middle. CDR1 and CDR2 (germline): MGHRA, YSYEKL. The CDR3 totals 16 residues. DNA of the CDR3: TGCGCCAGCAGCCTACAACGCCTCAGGGTTCTCTCTGAAGCTTTCTTT. Translated, it gives CASSLQRLRVLSEAFF.

The J gene is TRBJ2-3, the V gene TRBV19; 9 bases match TRBD2. V lost 6 bases and J lost 4; bases outside the gene matches: 2. This CDR3 has 13 residues. Germline CDR1 reads LNHDA; CDR2 reads SQIVND (reference sequence). The CDR3 loop reads CASRREGPDTQYF. For the CDR3, the DNA is TGTGCCAGTAGGCGGGAGGGCCCAGATACGCAGTATTTT.

V usage is TRBV18 and J usage is TRBJ2-4; a weak D match, TRBD2 (6 bases). The V gene lost 2 bases and the J gene lost 3 bases, with 11 bases spanning the gap. The CDR3 runs 15 residues. Germline V gene data show CDR1 as KGHSH and CDR2 as LQKENI. The chain's CDR3 is CASSPSGEHKNIQYF. The DNA of the CDR3 is TGTGCCAGCTCACCATCGGGGGAGCACAAAAACATTCAGTACTTC.

The chain joins TRBV27 to TRBJ2-3; weak D call: TRBD1 (6 bases). The V end was cut by 2 bases, the J end by 0 bases, with 12 bases between. This CDR3 contains 16 residues. Looked up from germline, CDR1 is MNHEY and CDR2 is SMNVEV (reference sequence). The CDR3 reads CASSLEGRGSTDTQYF. DNA for the CDR3: TGTGCCAGCAGTTTAGAGGGTAGGGGGAGCACAGATACGCAGTATTTT.

Details on this clone: The sample holds other DNA sequences that translate to the same CDR3. The V call is TRBV6-1, the J call TRBJ1-5; D remains ambiguous. Trimming stripped 3 bases from V and 0 bases from J, with 3 bases between. CDR1 MNHNS and CDR2 SASEGT come from the germline V gene. This CDR3 contains 13 residues. This chain's CDR3 is CASSEGSNQPQHF. For the CDR3, the DNA is TGTGCCAGCAGTGAGGGTAGCAATCAGCCCCAGCATTTT.

This chain connects TRBV7-3 to TRBJ2-6, with D tentatively TRBD1 (6 bases). The ends were cut back, 4 bases at V and 2 bases at J, with 12 bases in the middle. Per the germline V gene, CDR1 is SGHTA and CDR2 is FQGTGA. The CDR3 extends over 16 amino acids. This chain's CDR3 is CASSYRRTAGANVLTF. CDR3 DNA: TGTGCCAGCAGCTACAGAAGGACAGCTGGGGCCAACGTCCTGACTTTC.

In this sample, this clone turned up once. V usage is TRBV28 and J usage is TRBJ2-7; TRBD1 aligns across 10 bases. V lost 4 bases, J lost 10 bases, and 4 bases stayed unmatched. The CDR3 contains 12 residues. The V gene's germline CDR1 is MDHEN and CDR2 SYDVKM. CDR3: CASSWDRGLQYF. The CDR3 DNA reads as TGTGCCAGCAGTTGGGACAGGGGACTTCAGTACTTC.

The rearrangement uses TRBV11-2 and TRBJ2-3; TRBD2 might be the D (6 bases). Germline assignment: CDR1 SGHAT and CDR2 FQNNGV. The CDR3 is 16 amino acids. V lost 5 bases to trimming and J lost 1 base, with 16 bases between them. CDR3 bases: TGTGCCAGCAGCAAAAGAGCGGGCGAAGGCACAGATACGCAGTATTTT. Translation gives CASSKRAGEGTDTQYF.

The V gene is TRBV11-2, the J gene TRBJ2-7; 7 bases agree with TRBD2. CDR1 SGHAT and CDR2 FQNNGV come from the germline V gene. The V segment lost 0 bases and the J segment 7 bases; nucleotides outside the gene matches: 15. This CDR3 is 17 amino acids long. The CDR3 sequence is CASSLERALARREEQYF. The DNA for the CDR3 is TGTGCCAGCAGCTTAGAGCGGGCACTAGCGCGCCGGGAGGAGCAGTACTTC.